This T cell receptor beta chain is from a study of T cells expressing NK-cell markers. In generating TCR beta cDNA, 5'RACE template switching with UMIs was used. TCRdb reprocessed the 5' RACE reads and stores each CDR3 protein as one record, lacking DNA. The listing contains 500,000 or so distinct CDR3 sequences. The V gene's germline CDR1 is DFQATT and CDR2 SNEGSKA (reference sequence). The length of the CDR3 is 12 residues. The chain carries TRBV20-1 and TRBJ1-5. This receptor was identified in a man between 18 and 35 years old in good health. The sequenced sample was blood T cells: a sorted CD56 or NKG2C T cell subset, CD4+ or CD8+ T cells, or bulk PBMC T cells (not recorded which). The CDR3 is CSALRPNQPQHF.